This T cell receptor (beta chain) comes out of a study of post-analysis software for immune sequencing data. Study-wide points: Elevated frequency relative to controls characterized several TRBV segments in patients, TRBV5-6, TRBV5-1 and TRBV20-1 among them.

TCR beta cDNA libraries included unique molecular identifiers. MiXCR was run by TCRdb on the PCR reads, yielding one entry per CDR3 protein. The profile shows 650,000 to 850,000 distinct CDR3 sequences, about 45% of them singletons. This clonotype has more than one count but fewer than ten. Its antigen is unknown. This CDR3 region has 17 residues. The germline V gene has CDR1 MDHEN and CDR2 SYDVKM. V shed 5 bases and J 5 bases; nucleotides not matched to a gene: 8. This receptor was obtained from a girl between 5 and 17 years old with multiple sclerosis. The chain couples TRBV28 to TRBJ2-1, with 14 bases aligning to TRBD2. Sample: blood. This CDR3 is CASSIRLAGGGDNEQFF. The CDR3 DNA sequence: TGTGCCAGCAGTATCCGACTAGCGGGAGGGGGGGACAATGAGCAGTTCTTC.